One and the same sample provided the 5 T cell receptor beta chains below, sequenced in a study of vaccination effects on CD4 cells after COVID-19. The method was immunoSEQ multiplex PCR; TCRdb's version includes in-frame clones alone and lacks a portion of them. The sample yields 30,000 to 45,000 clones, 66% seen once. The antigens of these receptors remain unknown. ViraFEST expansion of antigen-specific CD4+ T cells with viral peptide pools preceded sequencing. Once cultured for around 11 days, the cells underwent separation to obtain CD4+ T cells. Vaccine recipients had no previous SARS-CoV-2 infection; their nucleocapsid antibodies were negative. The source was CD4+ T cells from PBMCs cultured with HCoV-OC43 spike peptides, collected before COVID-19 vaccination. Specified subset: HCoV-OC43 spike overlapping peptide pool stimulation. Receptor source: a human donor who received a COVID-19 vaccine.

The chain joins TRBV5-6 to TRBJ1-1; possibly TRBD1 for D (6 bases). Per the germline V gene, CDR1 is SGHDT and CDR2 is YYEEEE. The V and J ends lost 2 bases and 7 bases respectively, with 18 bases between them. The CDR3 has 15 amino acids. The CDR3 sequence: CASSLLGQTSNEAFF. CDR3 coding DNA: TGTGCCAGCAGCTTACTAGGACAGACCTCCAATGAAGCTTTCTTT.

The table lists this clone with a count of one. The V and J genes are TRBV11-3 and TRBJ2-1; 11 nucleotides match TRBD2. Looked up from germline, CDR1 is SGHNT and CDR2 is YENEEA. CDR3 length equals 14 residues. Trimming cost V 3 bases and J 6 bases; bases outside gene matches: 1. The CDR3 region is CASSFSGGVNEQFF. The CDR3 DNA sequence: TGTGCCAGCAGCTTTAGCGGGGGGGTCAATGAGCAGTTCTTC. Complete variable domain (other parts from reference TRBV11-3 and TRBJ2-1): EAGVVQSPRYKIIEKKQPVAFWCNPISGHNTLYWYLQNLGQGPELLIRYENEEAVDDSQLPKDRFSAERLKGVDSTLKIQPAELGDSAVYLCASSFSGGVNEQFFGPGTRLTVL.

The chain joins TRBV7-9 to TRBJ2-3, with D possibly being TRBD1 (6 bases). This CDR3 is 15 amino acids long. V was pared by 2 bases and J by 2 bases, with 11 bases between. Germline V gene sequence: CDR1 SEHNR, CDR2 FQNEAQ (reference sequence). This CDR3 is CASSLLGQTTDTQYF. In DNA, the CDR3 is TGTGCCAGCAGCTTACTCGGACAGACCACAGATACGCAGTATTTT.

The chain recombines TRBV7-9 with TRBJ2-2; D is ambiguous. Germline-derived CDR1 and CDR2 are SEHNR and FQNEAQ (reference sequence). Trimming left V 6 bases short and J 1 base short, with 9 bases between. This CDR3 has 14 amino acids. The CDR3 spells CASSQPGNTGELFF. CDR3 DNA sequence: TGTGCCAGCAGTCAACCAGGGAACACCGGGGAGCTGTTTTTT. The whole variable domain, filled in from reference TRBV7-9 and TRBJ2-2, reads DTGVSQNPRHKITKRGQNVTFRCDPISEHNRLYWYRQTLGQGPEFLTYFQNEAQLEKSRLLSDRFSAERPKGSFSTLEIQRTEQGDSAMYLCASSQPGNTGELFFGEGSRLTVL.

This chain links TRBV29-1 with TRBJ1-2; 7 nucleotides line up with TRBD1. The CDR3 has 12 residues. From germline, CDR1 is SQVTM and CDR2 ANQGSEA. Trimming cost V 6 bases and J 8 bases; bases outside gene matches: 9. Here the CDR3 reads CSVPDRVGGYTF. CDR3 DNA: TGCAGCGTCCCCGACAGGGTGGGCGGCTACACCTTC.